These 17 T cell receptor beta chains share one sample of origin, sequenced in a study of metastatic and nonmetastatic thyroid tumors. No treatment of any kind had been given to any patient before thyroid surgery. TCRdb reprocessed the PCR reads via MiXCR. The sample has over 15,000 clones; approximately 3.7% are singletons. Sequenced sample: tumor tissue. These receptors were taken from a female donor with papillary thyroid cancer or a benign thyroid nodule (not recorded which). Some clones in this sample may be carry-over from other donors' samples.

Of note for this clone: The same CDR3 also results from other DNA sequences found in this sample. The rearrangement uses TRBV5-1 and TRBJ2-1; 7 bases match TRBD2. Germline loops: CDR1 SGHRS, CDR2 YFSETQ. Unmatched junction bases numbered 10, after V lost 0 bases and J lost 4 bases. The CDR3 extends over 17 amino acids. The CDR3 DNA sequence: TGCGCCAGCAGCTTGGCGGTCGCGGGAGCTGTTTACAATGAGCAGTTCTTC. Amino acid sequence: CASSLAVAGAVYNEQFF.

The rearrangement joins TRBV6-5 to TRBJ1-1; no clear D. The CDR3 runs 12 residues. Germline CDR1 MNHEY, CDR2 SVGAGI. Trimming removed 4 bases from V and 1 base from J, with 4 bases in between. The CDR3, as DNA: TGTGCCAGCAGTTGGGGGAACACTGAAGCTTTCTTT. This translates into CASSWGNTEAFF.

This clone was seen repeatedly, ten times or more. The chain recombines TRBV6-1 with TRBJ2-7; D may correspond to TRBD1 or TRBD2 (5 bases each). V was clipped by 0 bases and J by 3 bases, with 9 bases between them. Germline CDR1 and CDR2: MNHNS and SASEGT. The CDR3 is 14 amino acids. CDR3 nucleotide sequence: TGTGCCAGCAGTGAAGCAGGGGAGAGCTACGAGCAGTACTTC. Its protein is CASSEAGESYEQYF.

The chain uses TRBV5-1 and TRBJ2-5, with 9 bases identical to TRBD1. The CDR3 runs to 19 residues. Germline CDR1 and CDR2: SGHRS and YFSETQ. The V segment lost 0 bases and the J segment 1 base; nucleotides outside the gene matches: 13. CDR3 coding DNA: TGCGCCAGCAGCTTGGCCGGGACAGGGTTTTCTGGGGGCCAAGAGACCCAGTACTTC. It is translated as CASSLAGTGFSGGQETQYF.

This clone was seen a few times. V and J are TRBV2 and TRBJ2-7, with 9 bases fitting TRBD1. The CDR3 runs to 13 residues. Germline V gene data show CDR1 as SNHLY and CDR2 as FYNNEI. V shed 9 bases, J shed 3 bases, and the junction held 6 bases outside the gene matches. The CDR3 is CASKRTGVYEQYF. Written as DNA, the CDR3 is TGTGCCAGTAAACGGACAGGGGTCTACGAGCAGTACTTC. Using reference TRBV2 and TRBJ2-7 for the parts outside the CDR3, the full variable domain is EPEVTQTPSHQVTQMGQEVILRCVPISNHLYFYWYRQILGQKVEFLVSFYNNEISEKSEIFDDQFSVERPDGSNFTLKIRSTKLEDSAMYFCASKRTGVYEQYFGPGTRLTVT.

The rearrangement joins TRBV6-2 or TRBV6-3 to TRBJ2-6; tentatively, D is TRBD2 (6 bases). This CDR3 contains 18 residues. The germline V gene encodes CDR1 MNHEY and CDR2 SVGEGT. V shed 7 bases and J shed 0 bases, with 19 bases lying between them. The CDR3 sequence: CASKTPDSGDSGANVLTF. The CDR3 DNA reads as TGTGCCAGCAAGACCCCGGATAGCGGAGACTCTGGGGCCAACGTCCTGACTTTC.

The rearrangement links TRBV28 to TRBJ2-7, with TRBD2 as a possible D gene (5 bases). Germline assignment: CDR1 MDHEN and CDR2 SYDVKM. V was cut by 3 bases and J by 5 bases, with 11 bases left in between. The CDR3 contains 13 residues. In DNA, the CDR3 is TGTGCCAGCAGTTTGAGAGGGCCCAACGAGCAGTACTTC. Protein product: CASSLRGPNEQYF.

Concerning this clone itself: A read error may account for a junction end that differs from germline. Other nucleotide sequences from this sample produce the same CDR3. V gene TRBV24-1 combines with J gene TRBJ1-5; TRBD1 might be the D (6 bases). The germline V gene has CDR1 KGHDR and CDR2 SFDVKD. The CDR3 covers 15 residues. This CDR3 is CATSDSDRPNQPQHF. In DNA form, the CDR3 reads TGCGCCACCAGTGACTCAGACAGGCCTAATCAGCCCCAGCATTTT.

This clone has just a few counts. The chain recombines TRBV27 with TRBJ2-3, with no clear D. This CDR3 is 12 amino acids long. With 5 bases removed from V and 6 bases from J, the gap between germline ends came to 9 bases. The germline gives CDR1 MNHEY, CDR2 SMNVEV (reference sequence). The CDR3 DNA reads TGTGCCAGCAGTCTCGGGTCGGATACGCAGTATTTT. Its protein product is CASSLGSDTQYF.

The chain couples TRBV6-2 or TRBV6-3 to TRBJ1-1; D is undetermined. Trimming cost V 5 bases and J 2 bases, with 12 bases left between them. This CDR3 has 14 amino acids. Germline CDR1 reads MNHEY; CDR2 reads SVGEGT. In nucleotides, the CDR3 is TGTGCCAGCAGTCTAAAGACGGGAAACACTGAAGCTTTCTTT. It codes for CASSLKTGNTEAFF.

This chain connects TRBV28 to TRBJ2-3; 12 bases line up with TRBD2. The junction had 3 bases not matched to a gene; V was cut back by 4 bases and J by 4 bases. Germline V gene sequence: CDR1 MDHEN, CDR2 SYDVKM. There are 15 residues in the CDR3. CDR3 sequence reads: CASSSLAGGPDTQYF. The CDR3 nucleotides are TGTGCCAGCAGTTCTCTAGCGGGAGGGCCAGATACGCAGTATTTT.

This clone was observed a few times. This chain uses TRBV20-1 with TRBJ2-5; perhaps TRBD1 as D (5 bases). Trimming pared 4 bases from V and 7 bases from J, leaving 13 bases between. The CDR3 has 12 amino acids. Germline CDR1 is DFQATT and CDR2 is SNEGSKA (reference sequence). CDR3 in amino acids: CSANQGVRTQYF. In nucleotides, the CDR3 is TGCAGTGCTAACCAGGGTGTGAGGACCCAGTACTTC.

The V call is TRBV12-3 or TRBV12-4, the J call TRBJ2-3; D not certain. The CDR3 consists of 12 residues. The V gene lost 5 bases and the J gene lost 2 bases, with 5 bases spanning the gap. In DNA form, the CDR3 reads TGTGCCAGCAGTCCGGACACAGATACGCAGTATTTT. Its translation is CASSPDTDTQYF.

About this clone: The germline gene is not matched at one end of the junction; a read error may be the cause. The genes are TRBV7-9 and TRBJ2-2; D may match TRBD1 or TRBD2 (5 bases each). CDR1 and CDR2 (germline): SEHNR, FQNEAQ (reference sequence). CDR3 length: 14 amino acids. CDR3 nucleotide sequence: TGTGCCAGCAGGGACCGGGGCGCCACCGGGGAGCCGTTTTTT. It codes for CASRDRGATGEPFF.

CDR3 amino acids: CASNVRTANTGELFF. CDR3 nucleotides: TGTGCCAGCAACGTGAGGACAGCGAACACCGGGGAGCTGTTTTTT. This sequence joins TRBV9 and TRBJ2-2, with D possibly TRBD1 on 6 matching bases. Per the germline V gene, CDR1 is SGDLS and CDR2 is YYNGEE. This CDR3 region has 15 residues. V lost 6 bases, J lost 0 bases, and 12 bases lay in between. The entire variable domain, with the rest obtained from reference TRBV9 and TRBJ2-2, is as follows: DSGVTQTPKHLITATGQRVTLRCSPRSGDLSVYWYQQSLDQGLQFLIQYYNGEERAKGNILERFSAQQFPDLHSELNLSSLELGDSALYFCASNVRTANTGELFFGEGSRLTVL.

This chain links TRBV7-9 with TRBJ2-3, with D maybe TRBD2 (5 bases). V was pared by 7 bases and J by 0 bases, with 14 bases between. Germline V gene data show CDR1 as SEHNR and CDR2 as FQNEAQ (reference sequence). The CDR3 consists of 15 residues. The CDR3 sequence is CASTRGQASTDTQYF. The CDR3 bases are TGTGCCAGCACGCGCGGGCAGGCCAGCACAGATACGCAGTATTTT.

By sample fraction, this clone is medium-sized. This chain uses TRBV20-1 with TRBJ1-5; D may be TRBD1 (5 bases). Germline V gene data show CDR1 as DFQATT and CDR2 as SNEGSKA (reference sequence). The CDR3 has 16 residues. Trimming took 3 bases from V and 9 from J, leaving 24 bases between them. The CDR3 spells CSARMGTGTGRLPQHF. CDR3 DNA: TGCAGTGCTAGGATGGGAACCGGGACGGGCAGATTGCCCCAGCATTTT.